Listed below are T cell receptor beta chains from one sample, sequenced in a study of blood T cell repertoires in COVID-19. TCRdb's table, derived via immunoSEQ multiplex PCR, lists solely in-frame clones and lacks some. Here the sample spans approximately 200,000 clones, around nine tenths being singletons. The sample taken for sequencing was peripheral blood. The receptors derive from a man aged 55 to 70 who had recovered from COVID-19. CDR3s include the opening cysteine and the closing phenylalanine or tryptophan. The D gene is left open where the match is weak. Only some rows state a clone size, as once, few, many or a class for expanded clones.

V gene: TRBV5-1; D gene: NA; CDR3 length: 13; J gene: TRBJ1-2; clone size: once; CDR3 DNA: TGCGCCAGCAGCTTGGAACAGTTCTATGGCTACACCTTC; CDR3 protein: CASSLEQFYGYTF
V gene: TRBV6-1; D gene: TRBD2; CDR3 length: 16; J gene: TRBJ2-1; clone size: NA; CDR3 DNA: TGTGCCAGCAGTGAAGCCCCCGGACTAGCCATAAATGAGCAGTTCTTC; CDR3 protein: CASSEAPGLAINEQFF
V gene: TRBV6-6; D gene: TRBD1; CDR3 length: 17; J gene: TRBJ1-1; clone size: NA; CDR3 DNA: TGTGCCAGCAGTCGTCAGGGACAGGGACTTCCGAACACTGAAGCTTTCTTT; CDR3 protein: CASSRQGQGLPNTEAFF
V gene: TRBV7-2; D gene: NA; CDR3 length: 16; J gene: TRBJ1-2; clone size: NA; CDR3 DNA: TGTGCCAGCAGCTTAGCTTTTGGGCAGGCCTCCTATCGCTACACCTTC; CDR3 protein: CASSLAFGQASYRYTF
V gene: TRBV5-5; D gene: NA; CDR3 length: 16; J gene: TRBJ1-1; clone size: NA; CDR3 DNA: TGTGCCAGCAGCCGGGGGGTGCGAGAAGCGAACACTGAAGCTTTCTTT; CDR3 protein: CASSRGVREANTEAFF
V gene: TRBV5-1; D gene: NA; CDR3 length: 14; J gene: TRBJ2-2; clone size: NA; CDR3 DNA: TGCGCCAGCAGCTCCACACCGAACACCGGGGAGCTGTTTTTT; CDR3 protein: CASSSTPNTGELFF
V gene: TRBV6-5; D gene: NA; CDR3 length: 15; J gene: TRBJ1-1; clone size: NA; CDR3 DNA: TGTGCCAGCAGCCCAAATGGACGGGGTGTCACTGAAGCTTTCTTT; CDR3 protein: CASSPNGRGVTEAFF
V gene: TRBV27; D gene: NA; CDR3 length: 16; J gene: TRBJ2-1; clone size: NA; CDR3 DNA: TGTGCCAGCAGTTATAATCCTACAGGGTCCTACAATGAGCAGTTCTTC; CDR3 protein: CASSYNPTGSYNEQFF
V gene: TRBV5-8; D gene: NA; CDR3 length: 14; J gene: TRBJ2-5; clone size: NA; CDR3 DNA: TGTGCCAGCAGCCCTGGGAGGAGACAAGAGACCCAGTACTTC; CDR3 protein: CASSPGRRQETQYF
V gene: TRBV10-3; D gene: TRBD1; CDR3 length: 16; J gene: TRBJ2-6; clone size: once; CDR3 DNA: TGTGCCATCAGTGACGGACAGGGTTCTGGGGCCAACGTCCTGACTTTC; CDR3 protein: CAISDGQGSGANVLTF
V gene: TRBV7-2; D gene: TRBD1; CDR3 length: 14; J gene: TRBJ2-7; clone size: once; CDR3 DNA: TGTGCCAGCAGCTCGCACAGGGGTGCGTACGAGCAGTACTTC; CDR3 protein: CASSSHRGAYEQYF
V gene: TRBV6-1; D gene: TRBD2; CDR3 length: 15; J gene: TRBJ2-1; clone size: few; CDR3 DNA: TGTGCCAGCAGTGAACTAGCGGGAGGGTACAATGAGCAGTTCTTC; CDR3 protein: CASSELAGGYNEQFF
V gene: TRBV7-9; D gene: TRBD1; CDR3 length: 16; J gene: TRBJ1-1; clone size: once; CDR3 DNA: TGTGCCAGCAGCCGAGGGGGCGCAGGGCTGAACACTGAAGCTTTCTTT; CDR3 protein: CASSRGGAGLNTEAFF
V gene: TRBV4-3; D gene: NA; CDR3 length: 15; J gene: TRBJ1-1; clone size: few; CDR3 DNA: TGCGCCAGCAGCCAAGATCGGTCAGGGAGGTTGAACGCTTTCTTT; CDR3 protein: CASSQDRSGRLNAFF
V gene: TRBV27; D gene: TRBD1; CDR3 length: 17; J gene: TRBJ1-3; clone size: NA; CDR3 DNA: TGTGCCAGCAGTTTGCTGGGGGACAGGGCTTCTGGAAACACCATATATTTT; CDR3 protein: CASSLLGDRASGNTIYF
V gene: TRBV30; D gene: NA; CDR3 length: 14; J gene: TRBJ2-7; clone size: few; CDR3 DNA: TGTGCCTGGAGTGCAACTCCGGGGTCCTACGAGCAGTACTTC; CDR3 protein: CAWSATPGSYEQYF
V gene: TRBV2; D gene: NA; CDR3 length: 14; J gene: TRBJ1-3; clone size: NA; CDR3 DNA: TGTGCCAGCCTGACAGGAGTCTCTGGAAACACCATATATTTT; CDR3 protein: CASLTGVSGNTIYF
V gene: TRBV6-5; D gene: NA; CDR3 length: 12; J gene: TRBJ1-1; clone size: NA; CDR3 DNA: TGTGCCAGCAGTCGGGGGGGGACTGAAGCTTTCTTT; CDR3 protein: CASSRGGTEAFF
V gene: TRBV6-5; D gene: TRBD1; CDR3 length: 13; J gene: TRBJ2-7; clone size: NA; CDR3 DNA: TGCGGAAGCTCCAGGGACAGATATTACGAGCAGTACTTC; CDR3 protein: CGSSRDRYYEQYF
V gene: TRBV18; D gene: NA; CDR3 length: 18; J gene: TRBJ1-5; clone size: NA; CDR3 DNA: TGTGCCAGCTCACCTACCACATCCGTTGGGAGGAGCAATCAGCCCCAGCATTTT; CDR3 protein: CASSPTTSVGRSNQPQHF
V gene: TRBV18; D gene: NA; CDR3 length: 14; J gene: TRBJ1-2; clone size: NA; CDR3 DNA: TGTGCCAGCTCACCAGGGCAGTACAGCTATGGCTACACCTTC; CDR3 protein: CASSPGQYSYGYTF
V gene: TRBV10-3; D gene: TRBD2; CDR3 length: 14; J gene: TRBJ2-7; clone size: NA; CDR3 DNA: TGTGCCATCAGTGAGGGACTAGCGGGGTGGGAGCAGTACTTC; CDR3 protein: CAISEGLAGWEQYF
V gene: TRBV18; D gene: TRBD1; CDR3 length: 13; J gene: TRBJ1-2; clone size: once; CDR3 DNA: TGTGCCAGCTCACCCGGACAGGTTGCGGGCTACACCTTC; CDR3 protein: CASSPGQVAGYTF
V gene: TRBV28; D gene: NA; CDR3 length: 14; J gene: TRBJ2-7; clone size: NA; CDR3 DNA: TGTGCCAGCAGTCAGGGGTCATTTCCCTACGAGCAGTACTTC; CDR3 protein: CASSQGSFPYEQYF
V gene: TRBV7-3; D gene: TRBD1; CDR3 length: 15; J gene: TRBJ2-1; clone size: few; CDR3 DNA: TGTGCCAGCAGCCTCCAGGGGGCGGTCTACAATGAGCAGTTCTTC; CDR3 protein: CASSLQGAVYNEQFF
V gene: TRBV27; D gene: TRBD1; CDR3 length: 17; J gene: TRBJ1-1; clone size: NA; CDR3 DNA: TGTGCCAGCAGTCCCCGGACAGGGCGGTTAGGGAACACTGAAGCTTTCTTT; CDR3 protein: CASSPRTGRLGNTEAFF
V gene: TRBV29-1; D gene: NA; CDR3 length: 13; J gene: TRBJ2-2; clone size: NA; CDR3 DNA: TGCAGCGTTGGAAGCAGGGGCACCGGGGAGCTGTTTTTT; CDR3 protein: CSVGSRGTGELFF
V gene: TRBV11-2; D gene: NA; CDR3 length: 14; J gene: TRBJ1-1; clone size: NA; CDR3 DNA: TGTGCCAGCAGCTTAGGACAGATGAACACTGAAGCTTTCTTT; CDR3 protein: CASSLGQMNTEAFF
V gene: TRBV24-1; D gene: NA; CDR3 length: 17; J gene: TRBJ1-5; clone size: NA; CDR3 DNA: TGTGCCACCAGTGACACCTACACGGCGGTTAGCAATCAGCCCCAGCATTTT; CDR3 protein: CATSDTYTAVSNQPQHF
V gene: TRBV4-1; D gene: NA; CDR3 length: 14; J gene: TRBJ2-5; clone size: NA; CDR3 DNA: TGCGCCAGCAGCCCACTACAAAACCAAGAGACCCAGTACTTC; CDR3 protein: CASSPLQNQETQYF
V gene: TRBV9; D gene: TRBD2; CDR3 length: 15; J gene: TRBJ2-3; clone size: NA; CDR3 DNA: TGTGCCAGCAGCCCTCAAGGACTAGCGCAATTGACGCAGTATTTT; CDR3 protein: CASSPQGLAQLTQYF
V gene: TRBV7-2; D gene: TRBD1; CDR3 length: 16; J gene: TRBJ1-2; clone size: NA; CDR3 DNA: TGTGCCAGCAGCTTACTACCCGGGACAGGGCACTATGGCTACACCTTC; CDR3 protein: CASSLLPGTGHYGYTF
V gene: TRBV5-1; D gene: NA; CDR3 length: 16; J gene: TRBJ2-3; clone size: NA; CDR3 DNA: TGCGCCAGCAGCTTGAGTGGCGGGTCTAGCACAGATACGCAGTATTTT; CDR3 protein: CASSLSGGSSTDTQYF
V gene: TRBV3-1/TRBV3-2; D gene: NA; CDR3 length: 15; J gene: TRBJ1-2; clone size: NA; CDR3 DNA: TGTGCCAGCAGCCAAGATGGAGTGGCCCTCTATGGCTACACCTTC; CDR3 protein: CASSQDGVALYGYTF
V gene: TRBV6-6; D gene: TRBD1; CDR3 length: 15; J gene: TRBJ1-1; clone size: NA; CDR3 DNA: TGTGCCAGCAGTTACCCACAGGGGGGAGGCACTGAAGCTTTCTTT; CDR3 protein: CASSYPQGGGTEAFF
V gene: TRBV13; D gene: NA; CDR3 length: 13; J gene: TRBJ2-3; clone size: NA; CDR3 DNA: TGTGCCAGCAGCACGCGGAGTCCAGATACGCAGTATTTT; CDR3 protein: CASSTRSPDTQYF
V gene: TRBV27; D gene: NA; CDR3 length: 15; J gene: TRBJ2-1; clone size: NA; CDR3 DNA: TGTGCCAGCAGTATAGCGGATCCCTCCTACAATGAGCAGTTCTTC; CDR3 protein: CASSIADPSYNEQFF
V gene: TRBV5-1; D gene: NA; CDR3 length: 15; J gene: TRBJ1-2; clone size: NA; CDR3 DNA: TGCGCCAGCAGCTTGGCCGGGGGGCGGATTGCTGGCTACACCTTC; CDR3 protein: CASSLAGGRIAGYTF
V gene: TRBV15; D gene: NA; CDR3 length: 15; J gene: TRBJ1-1; clone size: NA; CDR3 DNA: TGTGCCACCAGCAGAGGGGGCGGAAAGAACACTGAAGCTTTCTTT; CDR3 protein: CATSRGGGKNTEAFF
V gene: TRBV5-6; D gene: TRBD1; CDR3 length: 14; J gene: TRBJ2-5; clone size: NA; CDR3 DNA: TGTGCCAGCAGCTCGACGGACAGGGCGGAGACCCAGTACTTC; CDR3 protein: CASSSTDRAETQYF
V gene: TRBV3-1/TRBV3-2; D gene: NA; CDR3 length: 17; J gene: TRBJ1-5; clone size: NA; CDR3 DNA: TGTGCCAGCAGCCAAGGCCAGGGCGATCGTTCGGGTCAGCCCCAGCATTTT; CDR3 protein: CASSQGQGDRSGQPQHF
V gene: TRBV28; D gene: NA; CDR3 length: 14; J gene: TRBJ1-3; clone size: NA; CDR3 DNA: TGTGCCAGCGGAGGGACGCTCTCTGGAAACACCATATATTTT; CDR3 protein: CASGGTLSGNTIYF
V gene: TRBV11-2; D gene: NA; CDR3 length: 15; J gene: TRBJ1-1; clone size: NA; CDR3 DNA: TGTGCCAGCAGCTTAGCGGCATCCAAGGGGACTGAAGCTTTCTTT; CDR3 protein: CASSLAASKGTEAFF
V gene: TRBV7-3; D gene: TRBD1; CDR3 length: 14; J gene: TRBJ2-7; clone size: NA; CDR3 DNA: TGTGCCAGCAGCCCCGGGACAGGGGGATACGAGCAGTACTTC; CDR3 protein: CASSPGTGGYEQYF